What follows describes a single TCR beta chain. Which antigen it targets is not known. No base qualities exist here, and no much larger clone lies one base off it. Patients with a history of autoimmune disease or receiving systemic immunosuppression were excluded from the trial. Peripheral blood for TCR sequencing was drawn from every dose cohort at baseline, at cycle 4 day 1 and at cycle 7 day 1. Samples came from an open-label, multicenter, first-in-human phase I dose-escalation trial of ivuxolimab. Adults with locally advanced or metastatic head and neck squamous cell, hepatocellular, melanoma or renal cell carcinoma were enrolled in the trial. Before TCR sequencing, CD4+ and CD8+ T cells were separately sorted from peripheral blood. The source of the sample is a study of OX40 agonist ivuxolimab in advanced cancers. For context, the study as a whole: Ivuxolimab was an agonistic, fully human IgG2 monoclonal antibody directed against OX40 (CD134), a costimulatory receptor. Intravenous ivuxolimab was administered to patients every 2 weeks at six dose levels: 0.01, 0.1, 0.3, 1.5, 3 and 10 mg/kg. Among the roughly 50 dose-escalation patients, some 20 had hepatocellular carcinoma, 15 or so melanoma, 9 renal cell carcinoma and 9 head and neck cancer. The dose-escalation cohort was 80% to 90% male with a mean age of roughly 62 years, ranging from roughly 20 to 85. Prior anti-PD-1, anti-PD-L1 or anti-CTLA-4 therapy was permitted, and 30% to 45% of dose-escalation patients had received checkpoint inhibitors. Partial responses occurred in three dose-escalation patients, of whom one had hepatocellular carcinoma and two had cutaneous melanoma. Peripheral TCRbeta sequencing aimed to test whether ivuxolimab altered TCR sequence diversity and caused clonal T-cell expansion. The monotherapy dose-escalation portion (N ≈ 52 patients) of the phase I ivuxolimab trial is reported in the paper.

Summary of the overall study and its limitations: The antigen specificity of the clonally expanded peripheral T cells was not determined. In partial responders in the 0.1-3.0 mg/kg groups, normalized peripheral clonal expansion was found to be among the lowest, especially among CD8+ T cells. After ivuxolimab, more expanded clones were found on average in CD8+ T cells than in CD4+ T cells. At doses from 0.1 to 3.0 mg/kg, clonal expansion was seen in both CD4+ and CD8+ blood T cells between baseline and week 6. Low levels of normalized T-cell clonal expansion were also seen in some nonresponding patients.

From the cysteine through the phenylalanine, the CDR3 covers 12 amino acids. Only the CDR3 DNA is retained, 36 bases long and in frame from the first base. Based on the germline V gene, the CDR1 and CDR2 sequences are ENHRY and SYGVKD. Deletion took 10 bases off V and 4 bases off J, with a span of 13 bases between the germline ends. Genomic DNA was isolated from the sorted cells so that the TCRbeta CDR3 region could be sequenced. The immunoSEQ Assay was used to sequence the TCRbeta CDR3 regions. Here the immuneACCESS table is served through TCRdb, limited to in-frame sequences with V and J called. Missing clones are a known gap in these copies; in checked studies unresolved V genes cover under half, and the rest lacks a known reason. The sample records about 86,000 clones, 80% to 90% of which are singletons. The ten top clones hold 0.15% to 0.2% of the sample.

This specimen was CD4+ or CD8+ T cells sorted from blood, taken in a trial of the OX40 agonist ivuxolimab. In this chain, TRBV10-3 is recombined with TRBJ1-2, with a tentative D gene TRBD1 over 5 matching bases. The clonotype was recovered from an adult with an advanced solid tumor such as melanoma, head and neck, liver or kidney cancer. The DNA sequence is TGTGCCAGCTCCGGGACTGGCTATGGCTACACCTTC. This yields the protein CASSGTGYGYTF.